Listed below are T cell receptor beta chains from one sample, sequenced in a study of blood T cell repertoires in COVID-19. Repertoires were generated with immunoSEQ multiplex PCR, while TCRdb's copy carries only in-frame clones and drops some. The table records roughly 340,000 clones, roughly 86% of them present only once. The sample taken for sequencing was peripheral blood. The receptors come from a woman aged 70 to 79 with COVID-19, enrolled during active disease. Both conserved end residues are part of each CDR3. Each record gives: clone size, J gene, V gene, D gene, CDR3 protein, CDR3 DNA. A D gene is named only where the DNA matches it firmly. The size of a clone is reported for some rows only, either as once, few or many, or as a class for expanded clones.

. TRBJ2-2 TRBV7-6 TRBD1 CASSRQGATNTGELFF TGTGCCAGCAGCCGACAGGGGGCGACGAACACCGGGGAGCTGTTTTTT
. TRBJ1-4 TRBV5-6 TRBD1 CASSVTGFGNEKLFF TGTGCCAGCAGCGTGACAGGGTTTGGTAATGAAAAACTGTTTTTT
. TRBJ1-1 TRBV7-3 . CASSLTEGSEAFF TGTGCCAGCAGCTTAACGGAGGGCTCTGAAGCTTTCTTT
. TRBJ2-7 TRBV6-5 TRBD2 CASRRLAGPYEQYF TGTGCCAGCAGGCGACTAGCGGGGCCCTACGAGCAGTACTTC
. TRBJ2-7 TRBV6-5 . CASSYSPDSYEQYF TGTGCCAGCAGTTACTCCCCGGACAGCTACGAGCAGTACTTC
. TRBJ2-1 TRBV19 TRBD2 CASSPSPGGVEQFF TGTGCCAGTAGTCCCTCCCCCGGGGGGGTTGAGCAGTTCTTC
. TRBJ2-7 TRBV27 TRBD2 CASSPGTNYEQYF TGTGCCAGCAGTCCGGGGACTAACTACGAGCAGTACTTC
. TRBJ2-7 TRBV29-1 . CSVTGWRHEQYF TGCAGCGTTACAGGGTGGAGGCACGAGCAGTACTTC
. TRBJ2-7 TRBV2 TRBD2 CASNPGGIAYEQYF TGTGCCAGCAATCCGGGAGGTATTGCCTACGAGCAGTACTTC
. TRBJ2-7 TRBV5-1 . CASSLSPTQGEQYF TGCGCCAGCAGCTTGTCTCCAACTCAGGGCGAGCAGTACTTC
. TRBJ1-5 TRBV7-2 . CASSLSGEPQHF TGTGCCAGCAGCTTATCGGGTGAGCCCCAGCATTTT
. TRBJ1-1 TRBV5-4 . CASSKGPDRNTEAFF TGTGCCAGCAGTAAGGGCCCGGACAGGAACACTGAAGCTTTCTTT
. TRBJ1-1 TRBV20-1 . CSAAKYDSFF TGCAGTGCTGCTAAATATGATTCTTTCTTT
. TRBJ2-3 TRBV7-2 . CASSSTGSLDTQYF TGTGCCAGCAGCTCCACCGGTAGCCTTGATACGCAGTATTTT
. TRBJ2-5 TRBV7-9 . CASSLGASETQYF TGTGCCAGCAGCTTAGGGGCCAGTGAGACCCAGTACTTC
. TRBJ1-2 TRBV5-1 TRBD1 CASSTGQGDGYTF TGCGCCAGCAGCACCGGACAGGGGGATGGCTACACCTTC
. TRBJ1-2 TRBV2 . CASRTTQVRNGYTF TGTGCCAGCAGAACCACCCAGGTACGGAATGGCTACACCTTC
. TRBJ1-5 TRBV29-1 . CSAQAGSSNQPQHF TGCAGCGCCCAGGCTGGGAGTAGCAATCAGCCCCAGCATTTT
. TRBJ1-3 TRBV5-6 . CASSFERASGNTIYF TGTGCCAGCAGCTTCGAAAGAGCCTCTGGAAACACCATATATTTT
. TRBJ1-2 TRBV7-8 . CASSLLPVQGKYYGYTF TGTGCCAGCAGCCTCCTGCCAGTTCAGGGAAAGTACTATGGCTACACCTTC
. TRBJ1-6 TRBV27 TRBD1 CASTNGDRGNSPLHF TGTGCCAGCACCAACGGGGACAGGGGTAATTCACCCCTCCACTTT
. TRBJ1-4 TRBV7-9 . CASSSDGEREKLFF TGTGCCAGCAGCTCCGACGGGGAGAGAGAAAAACTGTTTTTT
few TRBJ2-3 TRBV29-1 . CSVEVGAITQYF TGCAGCGTTGAGGTGGGAGCTATTACGCAGTATTTT
. TRBJ1-5 TRBV5-8 . CASSPSDFSNQPQHF TGTGCCAGCAGCCCCTCGGACTTTAGCAATCAGCCCCAGCATTTT
. TRBJ2-7 TRBV23-1 TRBD2 CASSPSPSGGPLSSYEQYF TGCGCCAGCAGTCCCAGCCCTAGCGGGGGCCCCCTTAGCTCCTACGAGCAGTACTTC
. TRBJ1-1 TRBV9 TRBD1 CASSVRGQGNAEAFF TGTGCCAGCAGCGTAAGGGGACAGGGTAACGCTGAAGCTTTCTTT
once TRBJ2-4 TRBV4-1 TRBD2 CASSQGRGGINIQYF TGCGCCAGCAGCCAAGGACGGGGGGGGATAAACATTCAGTACTTC
. TRBJ2-5 TRBV3-1/TRBV3-2 TRBD2 CASSQDRTSGGTQETQYF TGTGCCAGCAGCCAAGATAGGACTAGCGGGGGCACCCAAGAGACCCAGTACTTC
. TRBJ1-6 TRBV30 TRBD1 CAWSVSGTATYNSPLHF TGTGCCTGGAGTGTATCCGGGACAGCCACTTATAATTCACCCCTCCACTTT
. TRBJ2-2 TRBV2 . CASRETGHGELFF TGTGCCAGCAGGGAAACAGGTCACGGGGAGCTGTTTTTT
once TRBJ1-1 TRBV5-4 TRBD1 CASSFRTGGLEDTEAFF TGTGCCAGCAGCTTTAGGACAGGGGGCTTAGAGGACACTGAAGCTTTCTTT
. TRBJ1-1 TRBV5-1 . CASSFSEGGTEAFF TGCGCCAGCAGCTTCTCGGAGGGGGGGACTGAAGCTTTCTTT
. TRBJ2-2 TRBV21-1 . CASSTQDRDRGFGELFF TGTGCCAGCAGCACCCAGGACCGGGACAGGGGCTTCGGGGAGCTGTTTTTT
. TRBJ1-1 TRBV11-2 . CASSLDREEQAFF TGTGCCAGCAGCTTAGATCGGGAAGAGCAGGCTTTCTTT
. TRBJ2-7 TRBV13 TRBD1 CASSLEGQGYYEQYF TGTGCCAGCAGCTTAGAAGGACAGGGTTACTACGAGCAGTACTTC
. TRBJ1-2 TRBV9 . CASSDSRGNYGYTF TGTGCCAGCAGCGACTCGCGGGGAAACTATGGCTACACCTTC
. TRBJ2-5 TRBV6-6 TRBD2 CASSYGRGAETQYF TGTGCCAGCAGTTACGGGAGGGGAGCGGAGACCCAGTACTTC
. TRBJ1-2 TRBV9 . CASGQPPYGYTF TGTGCCAGCGGACAGCCCCCCTATGGCTACACCTTC
. TRBJ1-6 TRBV28 . CATQKAYNSPLHF TGTGCCACTCAGAAAGCCTATAATTCACCCCTCCACTTT
few TRBJ1-2 TRBV19 . CASSNAGRGYGYTF TGTGCCAGTAGTAATGCAGGGAGGGGCTATGGCTACACCTTC
. TRBJ1-5 TRBV10-3 . CAIKDSLDSNQPQHF TGTGCCATCAAGGACAGCCTAGATTCAAATCAGCCCCAGCATTTT
. TRBJ1-2 TRBV7-6 TRBD1 CASSLAWRGQGGSDYGYTF TGTGCCAGCAGCTTAGCTTGGCGGGGACAGGGGGGTAGCGACTATGGCTACACCTTC
. TRBJ1-4 TRBV5-1 . CASSVTRNEKLFF TGCGCCAGCAGCGTGACACGAAATGAAAAACTGTTTTTT
. TRBJ1-5 TRBV7-6 . CASSLGGGRQPQHF TGTGCCAGCAGCTTAGGGGGAGGGCGTCAGCCCCAGCATTTT
. TRBJ1-6 TRBV19 TRBD1 CASSRDRGGSPLHF TGTGCCAGTAGTAGGGACAGGGGCGGGTCACCCCTCCACTTT
. TRBJ2-7 TRBV30 . CAWSSGVYEQYF TGTGCCTGGAGTTCGGGGGTGTACGAGCAGTACTTC
. TRBJ1-3 TRBV5-5 . CASRPVGASGNTIYF TGTGCCAGCAGACCGGTGGGGGCGTCTGGAAACACCATATATTTT
. TRBJ2-5 TRBV12-3/TRBV12-4 TRBD2 CASRLGREETQYF TGTGCCAGCAGACTTGGGAGGGAAGAGACCCAGTACTTC
. TRBJ1-5 TRBV14 . CASSPTGLNQPQHF TGTGCCAGCAGTCCCACGGGACTTAATCAGCCCCAGCATTTT
. TRBJ2-1 TRBV9 TRBD2 CASSPSGTKAGNEQFF TGTGCCAGCAGCCCCAGCGGGACGAAGGCAGGGAATGAGCAGTTCTTC